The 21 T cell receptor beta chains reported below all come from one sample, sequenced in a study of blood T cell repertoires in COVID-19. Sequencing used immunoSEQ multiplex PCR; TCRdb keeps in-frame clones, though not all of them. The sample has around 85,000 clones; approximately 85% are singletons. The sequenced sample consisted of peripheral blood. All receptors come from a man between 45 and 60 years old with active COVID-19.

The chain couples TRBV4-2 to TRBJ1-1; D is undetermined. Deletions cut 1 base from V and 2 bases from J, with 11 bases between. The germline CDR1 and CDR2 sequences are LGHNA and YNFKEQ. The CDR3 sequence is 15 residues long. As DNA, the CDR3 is TGTGCCAGCAGCCAAGCTGAGCGGGCAAACACTGAAGCTTTCTTT. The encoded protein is CASSQAERANTEAFF.

The chain's CDR3 is CASTADSHGYTF. CDR3 sequence (DNA): TGTGCCAGCACCGCGGACAGTCATGGCTACACCTTC. The gene calls are TRBV12-3 or TRBV12-4 and TRBJ1-2, with D possibly TRBD1 on 6 matching bases. V gave up 7 bases and J gave up 6 bases, with 12 bases separating them. The CDR3 is made up of 12 amino acids.

DNA of the CDR3: TGTGCCAGCAGCCCTATCACAGATACGCAGTATTTT. It specifies CASSPITDTQYF. The chain combines TRBV7-2 with TRBJ2-3; D is undetermined. From germline, CDR1 is SGHTA and CDR2 FQGNSA. With 5 bases removed from V and 2 bases from J, the gap between germline ends came to 5 bases. The length of the CDR3 is 12 residues.

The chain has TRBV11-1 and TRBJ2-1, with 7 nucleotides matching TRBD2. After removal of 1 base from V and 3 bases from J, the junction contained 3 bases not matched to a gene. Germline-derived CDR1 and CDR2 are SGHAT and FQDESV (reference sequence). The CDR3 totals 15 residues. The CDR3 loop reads CASSLERGIYNEQFF. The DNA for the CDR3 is TGTGCCAGCAGCTTAGAGCGGGGAATCTACAATGAGCAGTTCTTC.

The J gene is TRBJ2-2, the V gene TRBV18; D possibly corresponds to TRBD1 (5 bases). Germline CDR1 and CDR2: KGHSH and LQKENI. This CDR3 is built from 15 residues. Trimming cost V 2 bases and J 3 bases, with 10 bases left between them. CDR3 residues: CASSPVIGDTGELFF. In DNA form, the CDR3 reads TGTGCCAGCTCACCAGTTATAGGGGACACCGGGGAGCTGTTTTTT.

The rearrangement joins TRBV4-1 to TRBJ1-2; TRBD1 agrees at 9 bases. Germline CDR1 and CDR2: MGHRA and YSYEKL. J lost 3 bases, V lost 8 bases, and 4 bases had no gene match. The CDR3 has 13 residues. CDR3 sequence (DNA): TGCGCCAGCTCGGGACAGGGAGACTATGGCTACACCTTC. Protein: CASSGQGDYGYTF.

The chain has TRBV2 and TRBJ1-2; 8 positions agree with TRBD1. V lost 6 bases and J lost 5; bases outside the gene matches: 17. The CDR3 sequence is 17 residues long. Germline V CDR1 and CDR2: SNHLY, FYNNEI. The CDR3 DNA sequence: TGTGCCAGCAGGGGGGTTGGCTCGACAGGGGAGACGTATGGCTACACCTTC. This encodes CASRGVGSTGETYGYTF.

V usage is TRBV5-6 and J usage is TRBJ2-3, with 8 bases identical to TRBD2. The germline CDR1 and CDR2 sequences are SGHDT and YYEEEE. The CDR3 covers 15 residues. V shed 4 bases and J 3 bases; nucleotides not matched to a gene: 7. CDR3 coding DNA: TGTGCCAGCAGCCGAGTAGCGGGACCAACAGATACGCAGTATTTT. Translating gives CASSRVAGPTDTQYF. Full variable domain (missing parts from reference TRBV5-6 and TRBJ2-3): DAGVTQSPTHLIKTRGQQVTLRCSPKSGHDTVSWYQQALGQGPQFIFQYYEEEERQRGNFPDRFSGHQFPNYSSELNVNALLLGDSALYLCASSRVAGPTDTQYFGPGTRLTVL.

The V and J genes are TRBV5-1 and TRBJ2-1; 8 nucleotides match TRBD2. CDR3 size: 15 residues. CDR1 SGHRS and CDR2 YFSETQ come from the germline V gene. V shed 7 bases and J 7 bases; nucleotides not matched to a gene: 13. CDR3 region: CASGFLSGIENEQFF. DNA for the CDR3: TGCGCCAGCGGATTCCTTAGCGGGATCGAGAATGAGCAGTTCTTC. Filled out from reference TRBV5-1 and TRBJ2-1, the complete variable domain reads KAGVTQTPRYLIKTRGQQVTLSCSPISGHRSVSWYQQTPGQGLQFLFEYFSETQRNKGNFPGRFSGRQFSNSRSEMNVSTLELGDSALYLCASGFLSGIENEQFFGPGTRLTVL.

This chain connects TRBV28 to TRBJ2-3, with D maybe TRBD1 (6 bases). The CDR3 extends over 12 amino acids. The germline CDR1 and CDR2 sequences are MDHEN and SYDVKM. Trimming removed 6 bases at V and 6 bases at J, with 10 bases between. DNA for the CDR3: TGTGCCAGCAGACACAGGGAGGATACGCAGTATTTT. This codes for CASRHREDTQYF. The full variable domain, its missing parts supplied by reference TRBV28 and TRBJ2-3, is DVKVTQSSRYLVKRTGEKVFLECVQDMDHENMFWYRQDPGLGLRLIYFSYDVKMKEKGDIPEGYSVSREKKERFSLILESASTNQTSMYLCASRHREDTQYFGPGTRLTVL.

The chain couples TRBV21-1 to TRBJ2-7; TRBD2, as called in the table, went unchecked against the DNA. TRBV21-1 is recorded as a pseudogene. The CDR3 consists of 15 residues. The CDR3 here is CASSKAASGTYEQYF. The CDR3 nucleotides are TGTGCCAGCAGCAAAGCCGCTAGCGGGACGTACGAGCAGTACTTC.

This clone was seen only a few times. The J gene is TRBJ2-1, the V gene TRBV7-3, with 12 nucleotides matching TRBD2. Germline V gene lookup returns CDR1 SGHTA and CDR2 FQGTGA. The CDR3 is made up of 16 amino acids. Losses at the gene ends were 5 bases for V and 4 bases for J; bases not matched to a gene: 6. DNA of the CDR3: TGTGCCAGCAGCACAAGGACTAGCGGGGAGTACAATGAGCAGTTCTTC. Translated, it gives CASSTRTSGEYNEQFF.

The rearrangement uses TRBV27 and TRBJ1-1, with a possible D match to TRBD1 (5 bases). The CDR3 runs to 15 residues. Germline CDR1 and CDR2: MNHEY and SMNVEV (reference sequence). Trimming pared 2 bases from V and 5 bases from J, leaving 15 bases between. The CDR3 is CASSLGRQRQTEAFF. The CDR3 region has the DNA TGTGCCAGCAGTTTAGGCCGACAGCGTCAAACTGAAGCTTTCTTT.

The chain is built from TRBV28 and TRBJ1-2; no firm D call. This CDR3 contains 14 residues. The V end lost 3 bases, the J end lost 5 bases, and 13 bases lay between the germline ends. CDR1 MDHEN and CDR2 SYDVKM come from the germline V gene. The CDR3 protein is CASSLLADWYGYTF. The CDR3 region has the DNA TGTGCCAGCAGTTTGTTAGCGGACTGGTATGGCTACACCTTC.

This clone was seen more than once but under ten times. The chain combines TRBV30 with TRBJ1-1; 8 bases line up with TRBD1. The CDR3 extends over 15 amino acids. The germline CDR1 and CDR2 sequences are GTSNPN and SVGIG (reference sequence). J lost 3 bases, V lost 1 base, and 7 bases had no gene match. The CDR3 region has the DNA TGTGCCTGGAGTGCCCCCCTGACAGGGGACACTGAAGCTTTCTTT. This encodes CAWSAPLTGDTEAFF.

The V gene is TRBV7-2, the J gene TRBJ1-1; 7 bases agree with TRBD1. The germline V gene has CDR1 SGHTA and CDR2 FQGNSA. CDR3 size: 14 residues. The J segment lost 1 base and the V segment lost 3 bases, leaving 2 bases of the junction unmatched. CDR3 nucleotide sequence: TGTGCCAGCAGCTTGACAGGGAGGAACACTGAAGCTTTCTTT. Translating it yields CASSLTGRNTEAFF.

The CDR3 spells CASSRLQETQYF. CDR3 in DNA: TGTGCCAGCAGCCGACTCCAAGAGACCCAGTACTTC. The chain recombines TRBV12-3 or TRBV12-4 with TRBJ2-5; D unresolved. The V end was cut by 6 bases, the J end by 1 base, with 6 bases between. The CDR3 runs 12 residues.

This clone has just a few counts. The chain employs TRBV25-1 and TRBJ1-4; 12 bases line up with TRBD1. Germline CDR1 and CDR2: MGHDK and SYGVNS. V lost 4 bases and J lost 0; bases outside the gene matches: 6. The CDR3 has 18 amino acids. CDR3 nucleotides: TGTGCCAGCAGTGGGGGACAGGGGGCCTATGCAACTAATGAAAAACTGTTTTTT. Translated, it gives CASSGGQGAYATNEKLFF. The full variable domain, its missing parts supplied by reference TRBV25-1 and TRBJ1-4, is EADIYQTPRYLVIGTGKKITLECSQTMGHDKMYWYQQDPGMELHLIHYSYGVNSTEKGDLSSESTVSRIRTEHFPLTLESARPSHTSQYLCASSGGQGAYATNEKLFFGSGTQLSVL.

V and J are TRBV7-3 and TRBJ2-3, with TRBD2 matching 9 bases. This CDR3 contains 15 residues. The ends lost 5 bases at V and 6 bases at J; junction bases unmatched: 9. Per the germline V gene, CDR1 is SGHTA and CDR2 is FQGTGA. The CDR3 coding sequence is TGTGCCAGCAGCCAAATGGGCCTAGCGGGGGATACGCAGTATTTT. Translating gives CASSQMGLAGDTQYF.

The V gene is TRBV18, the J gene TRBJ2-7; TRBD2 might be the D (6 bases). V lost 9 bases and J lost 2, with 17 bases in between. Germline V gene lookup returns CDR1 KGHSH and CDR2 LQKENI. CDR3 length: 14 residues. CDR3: CASSSGGEAYEQYF. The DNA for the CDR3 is TGTGCCAGTTCTTCTGGCGGGGAGGCCTACGAGCAGTACTTC.

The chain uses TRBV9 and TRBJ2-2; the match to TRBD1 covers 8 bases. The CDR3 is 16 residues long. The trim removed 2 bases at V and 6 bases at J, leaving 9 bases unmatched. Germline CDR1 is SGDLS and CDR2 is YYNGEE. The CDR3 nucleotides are TGTGCCAGCAGCGTCAGACAGGGGATCAACTCCGGGGAGCTGTTTTTT. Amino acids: CASSVRQGINSGELFF.